The 28 T cell receptor beta chains in this list originate from one sample, sequenced in a study of cytomegalovirus exposure and HLA in healthy donors. PCR employed 60 Vbeta and 13 Jbeta primers. Some clones are missing from TCRdb's copy, which holds only in-frame ones; the method was immunoSEQ multiplex PCR. The sample lists roughly 120,000 clones, 80% to 85% seen once, with around a fifth in the top ten. Material: PBMCs. The receptors come from a man aged 25-40 years in good health and CMV-seropositive.

The V and J genes are TRBV11-2 and TRBJ2-6; 8 bases are shared with TRBD1. Germline CDR1 is SGHAT and CDR2 is FQNNGV. V dropped 3 bases and J dropped 0; count of bases not matched to a gene: 7. This CDR3 is 18 amino acids long. The CDR3 loop is CASSFWTGKTSGANVLTF. In DNA, the CDR3 is TGTGCCAGCAGCTTTTGGACAGGGAAAACCTCTGGGGCCAACGTCCTGACTTTC.

This clone was detected once. The chain recombines TRBV28 with TRBJ2-6; 9 nucleotides align to TRBD1. V dropped 6 bases and J dropped 0; count of bases not matched to a gene: 3. The CDR3 has 16 amino acids. The germline V gene has CDR1 MDHEN and CDR2 SYDVKM. CDR3 nucleotide sequence: TGTGCCAGCAGGGGACAGGGAAGCTCTGGGGCCAACGTCCTGACTTTC. Protein product: CASRGQGSSGANVLTF.

J is TRBJ1-5 and V is TRBV5-4; D is ambiguous. Trimming pared 0 bases from V and 5 bases from J, leaving 6 bases between. The germline gives CDR1 SGHNT, CDR2 YYREEE (reference sequence). The CDR3 consists of 13 residues. The CDR3, as DNA: TGTGCCAGCAGCTTGGACATTGATCAGCCCCAGCATTTT. Its protein is CASSLDIDQPQHF. Filled out from reference TRBV5-4 and TRBJ1-5, the complete variable domain reads ETGVTQSPTHLIKTRGQQVTLRCSSQSGHNTVSWYQQALGQGPQFIFQYYREEENGRGNFPPRFSGLQFPNYSSELNVNALELDDSALYLCASSLDIDQPQHFGDGTRLSIL.

The V call is TRBV6-6, the J call TRBJ2-7; TRBD2 aligns across 7 bases. The germline V gene encodes CDR1 MNHNY and CDR2 SVGAGI (reference sequence). J lost 6 bases, V lost 6 bases, and 8 bases had no gene match. The CDR3 covers 13 residues. CDR3 bases: TGTGCCAGCAGGGGTACTAGCGTGGCCGAGCAGTACGTC. It yields the protein CASRGTSVAEQYV.

The chain recombines TRBV6-7 with TRBJ2-3; TRBD2 agrees at 15 bases. TRBV6-7 has ORF status, its function being uncertain. The CDR3 is made up of 20 amino acids. J was trimmed by 5 bases and V by 2 bases; bases with no gene match: 14. CDR3 DNA: TGTGCCAGCAGTTACCCCGAAGGACTAGCGGGGGGGGACTGCGTAGATACGCAGTATTTT. Translation: CASSYPEGLAGGDCVDTQYF.

The chain uses TRBV5-4 and TRBJ2-5; 7 nucleotides match TRBD1. The DNA end is more similar to TRBJ2-7, so the J call may be wrong. There are 14 residues in the CDR3. Looked up from germline, CDR1 is SGHNT and CDR2 is YYREEE (reference sequence). CDR3 DNA: TGTGCCAGCAGCTTTAAGGGGGCCGGGGACGAGCAGTACTTC. Its translation: CASSFKGAGDEQYF.

The CDR3 loop reads CASRTGGQPQHF. In DNA form, the CDR3 reads TGTGCCAGCCGGACAGGTGGACAGCCCCAGCATTTT. The chain couples TRBV27 to TRBJ1-5; TRBD1 matches at 7 bases. Trimming cost V 8 bases and J 7 bases; bases outside gene matches: 5. In germline, CDR1 is MNHEY, CDR2 SMNVEV (reference sequence). The CDR3 has 12 amino acids.

The V call is TRBV11-3, the J call TRBJ2-1, with TRBD1 as a possible D gene (5 bases). The CDR3 sequence is 13 residues long. Trimming took 5 bases from V and 8 from J, leaving 13 bases between them. In germline, CDR1 is SGHNT, CDR2 YENEEA. The DNA of the CDR3 is TGTGCCAGCAGCCCTAGGGGTCTTGATGAGCAGTTCTTC. Translated: CASSPRGLDEQFF.

This chain connects TRBV7-2 to TRBJ1-1; 7 bases line up with TRBD1. Trimming at V came to 1 base and at J to 1 base, leaving 6 bases not matched to a gene. The V gene's germline CDR1 is SGHTA and CDR2 FQGNSA. This CDR3 region has 16 residues. CDR3 sequence reads: CASSLGQGRGNTEAFF. The CDR3 DNA is TGTGCCAGCAGCTTAGGACAGGGCCGTGGGAACACTGAAGCTTTCTTT.

The V and J genes are TRBV29-1 and TRBJ2-1; D remains ambiguous. V was pared by 5 bases and J by 8 bases, with 13 bases between. The length of the CDR3 is 12 residues. Germline assignment: CDR1 SQVTM and CDR2 ANQGSEA. The CDR3 nucleotides read TGCAGCGTTTCGCCACGACATGATGAGCAGTTCTTC. Translation: CSVSPRHDEQFF.

Comments on this clone: This sample also contains other DNA sequences that code for the same CDR3. V is TRBV11-2 and J is TRBJ1-1; tentatively, D is TRBD1 (5 bases). This CDR3 is built from 14 residues. V was clipped by 1 base and J by 4 bases, with 10 bases between them. Germline lookup yields CDR1 SGHAT and CDR2 FQNNGV. The CDR3 loop is CASSLGVGGTEAFF. The CDR3 coding sequence is TGTGCCAGCAGCTTAGGGGTGGGGGGCACTGAAGCTTTCTTT.

The chain is built from TRBV19 and TRBJ1-5, with D maybe TRBD1 (6 bases). Looked up from germline, CDR1 is LNHDA and CDR2 is SQIVND (reference sequence). V shed 4 bases and J shed 7 bases, with 17 bases lying between them. This CDR3 has 15 residues. The CDR3 region is CASSTWTDDRQPQHF. The CDR3, as DNA: TGTGCCAGTAGTACCTGGACTGACGACAGGCAGCCCCAGCATTTT.

The table lists this clone with a few counts. The rearrangement uses TRBV6-5 and TRBJ1-5; D is perhaps TRBD1 (6 bases). Trimming removed 7 bases at V and 5 bases at J, with 12 bases between. Germline V gene sequence: CDR1 MNHEY, CDR2 SVGAGI. The CDR3 extends over 13 amino acids. In DNA, the CDR3 is TGTGCCAGCACCCGACAGGATTATCAGCCCCAGCATTTT. Residues: CASTRQDYQPQHF.

V and J are TRBV18 and TRBJ2-1, with TRBD2 matching over 10 bases. J was trimmed by 0 bases and V by 2 bases; bases with no gene match: 10. Germline V gene lookup returns CDR1 KGHSH and CDR2 LQKENI. The CDR3 sequence is 19 residues long. The CDR3 nucleotides read TGTGCCAGCTCACCATTCGGACTAGCGGACTTTAGCTCCTACAATGAGCAGTTCTTC. Protein sequence: CASSPFGLADFSSYNEQFF.

V gene TRBV13 combines with J gene TRBJ2-2, with D unresolved. Germline CDR1 PRHDT, CDR2 FYEKMQ (reference sequence). The germline V and J ends were trimmed by 4 bases and 3 bases, with 18 bases remaining between them. The CDR3 sequence is 17 residues long. The CDR3, as DNA: TGTGCCAGCAGCTCAATGGGCCCCTCGGTGGACACCGGGGAGCTGTTTTTT. Amino acid sequence: CASSSMGPSVDTGELFF.

This clone has a handful of counts. This sequence joins TRBV6-5 and TRBJ1-3; the match to TRBD1 covers 9 bases. CDR1 and CDR2 from the germline V gene are MNHEY and SVGAGI. The length of the CDR3 is 12 residues. Here the CDR3 DNA reads TGTGCGCAAGCACAGGGGGCAGACACCATATATTTT. Translated: CAQAQGADTIYF.

Note on this clone: Relative to the germline gene, one junction end is altered; a read error may explain this. The V call is TRBV4-2, the J call TRBJ1-2, with a weak D call TRBD1 (6 bases). The CDR3 has 14 amino acids. From germline, CDR1 is LGHNA and CDR2 YNFKEQ. CDR3 region: CASTQTGTPYGYTF. In nucleotides, the CDR3 is TGTGCCAGCACCCAAACCGGGACACCGTATGGCTACACCTTC.

This clone was observed once. The chain has TRBV7-6 and TRBJ1-1; 7 bases line up with TRBD1. Looked up from germline, CDR1 is SGHVS and CDR2 is FNYEAQ. CDR3 length: 14 amino acids. V was pared by 5 bases and J by 5 bases, with 8 bases of the junction left unmatched. CDR3 bases: TGTGCCAGCAGCACCCCAGGGGGTGAAACTGAAGCTTTCTTT. It translates to CASSTPGGETEAFF.

This clone was seen a few times. This rearrangement joins TRBV5-1 to TRBJ2-7; tentative D call: TRBD1 (5 bases). This CDR3 spans 16 amino acids. V gave up 4 bases and J gave up 0 bases, with 17 bases separating them. Germline-derived CDR1 and CDR2 are SGHRS and YFSETQ. Here the CDR3 reads CASSTSCDRLSYEQYV. For the CDR3, the DNA is TGCGCCAGCAGCACCTCGTGCGACAGACTCTCCTACGAGCAGTACGTC.

Only one count was recorded for this clone. The J gene is TRBJ2-1, the V gene TRBV5-1; a possible D gene is TRBD2 (7 bases). Looked up from germline, CDR1 is SGHRS and CDR2 is YFSETQ. This CDR3 contains 14 residues. Trimming pared 2 bases from V and 10 bases from J, leaving 16 bases between. The CDR3 DNA is TGCGCCAGCAGCTTCGGACAGCGGGGCCAAGAGCAGTTCTTC. Its translation is CASSFGQRGQEQFF. Full variable domain (remainder filled in from reference TRBV5-1 and TRBJ2-1): KAGVTQTPRYLIKTRGQQVTLSCSPISGHRSVSWYQQTPGQGLQFLFEYFSETQRNKGNFPGRFSGRQFSNSRSEMNVSTLELGDSALYLCASSFGQRGQEQFFGPGTRLTVL.

CDR3 protein: CASSLVGQVNSPLHF. The CDR3 region has the DNA TGTGCCAGCAGCTTGGTCGGACAGGTTAATTCACCCCTCCACTTT. This sequence joins TRBV5-4 and TRBJ1-6; TRBD1 aligns across 7 bases. The CDR3 extends over 15 amino acids. Germline V gives CDR1 SGHNT, CDR2 YYREEE (reference sequence). Unmatched junction bases numbered 3, after V lost 0 bases and J lost 6 bases.

The V gene is TRBV27, the J gene TRBJ2-6; 11 bases match TRBD1. Germline V gene sequence: CDR1 MNHEY, CDR2 SMNVEV (reference sequence). Losses at the gene ends were 5 bases for V and 2 bases for J; bases not matched to a gene: 2. The CDR3 has 16 residues. CDR3 nucleotides: TGTGCCAGCAGTCGGGACAGGGGGACTGGGGCCAACGTCCTGACTTTC. Translated, it gives CASSRDRGTGANVLTF.

This clone was seen only once. V gene TRBV7-7 combines with J gene TRBJ2-1; 7 bases match TRBD1. In germline, CDR1 is SSHAT, CDR2 FNYEAQ (reference sequence). The CDR3 has 11 residues. V was clipped by 4 bases and J by 9 bases; unmatched bases: 0. The CDR3 spells CASSSGGEQFF. CDR3 in DNA: TGTGCCAGCAGCTCAGGGGGTGAGCAGTTCTTC.

This clone has just a few counts. The chain carries TRBV7-2 and TRBJ2-3; D perhaps matches TRBD2 (7 bases). CDR1 and CDR2 (germline): SGHTA, FQGNSA. The CDR3 sequence is 15 residues long. Trimming stripped 0 bases from V and 6 bases from J, with 13 bases between. DNA for the CDR3: TGTGCCAGCAGCTTAGCGGGGGGGCCATATGATACGCAGTATTTT. Its protein is CASSLAGGPYDTQYF.

The chain couples TRBV5-1 to TRBJ2-1, with 9 positions matching TRBD2. Germline loops: CDR1 SGHRS, CDR2 YFSETQ. CDR3 length: 17 amino acids. J lost 0 bases, V lost 0 bases, and 4 bases had no gene match. The CDR3 sequence: CASSLVSSGDSYNEQFF. Here the CDR3 DNA reads TGCGCCAGCAGCTTGGTCTCTAGCGGGGACTCCTACAATGAGCAGTTCTTC.

V is TRBV7-8 and J is TRBJ1-1; a weak D match, TRBD1 (5 bases). Germline CDR1 reads SGHVS; CDR2 reads FQNEAQ. V lost 4 bases, J lost 4 bases, and 28 bases lay in between. The CDR3 has 19 residues. DNA for the CDR3: TGTGCCAGCAGCTCGGCCGAGATTTTGCAGGGATTAAGGGGCACTGAAGCTTTCTTT. Protein product: CASSSAEILQGLRGTEAFF.

The chain has TRBV18 and TRBJ2-7; TRBD2 matches at 8 bases. The CDR3 is 16 residues long. With V trimmed by 4 bases and J by 7 bases, 15 bases remained unmatched. Germline V gene data show CDR1 as KGHSH and CDR2 as LQKENI. Here the CDR3 DNA reads TGTGCCAGCTCACTGCGACTCAGCGGGGGACCGGGGGAGCAGTACGTC. Amino acids: CASSLRLSGGPGEQYV.

The CDR3 loop is CASSFGTGVSGELFF. CDR3 nucleotide sequence: TGTGCCAGCAGCTTTGGGACAGGGGTATCCGGGGAGCTGTTTTTT. The rearrangement uses TRBV5-6 and TRBJ2-2, with 10 bases matching TRBD1. This CDR3 region has 15 residues. The germline CDR1 and CDR2 sequences are SGHDT and YYEEEE. Trimming took 2 bases from V and 6 from J; bases not matched to a gene: 4.